A single sample gave rise to the 8 T cell receptor beta chains below, sequenced in a study of early T cells in non-severe SARS-CoV-2 infection. TCRdb called the 5' RACE reads again in MiXCR, with one record for every CDR3 protein. This table has some 96,000 distinct CDR3 sequences, under 15% appearing once. What was sequenced was whole blood. The source is an adult who was a healthcare worker with PCR-confirmed SARS-CoV-2 infection or an uninfected control (not recorded which).

The chain couples TRBV7-2 to TRBJ2-1; TRBD2 aligns across 12 bases. Germline assignment: CDR1 SGHTA and CDR2 FQGNSA. V lost 4 bases, J lost 9 bases, and 4 bases stayed unmatched. There are 14 residues in the CDR3. CDR3 amino acids: CASSYPLAGGEQFF. CDR3 DNA sequence: TGTGCCAGCAGCTACCCACTAGCGGGAGGTGAGCAGTTCTTC.

The gene calls are TRBV7-9 and TRBJ1-6; D uncertain. V lost 5 bases and J lost 7, with 12 bases in between. The CDR3 sequence is 14 residues long. CDR1 is SEHNR, CDR2 FQNEAQ, per germline (reference sequence). The CDR3 nucleotides read TGTGCCAGCAGCCCAACCACCCAGAATTCACCCCTCCACTTT. Protein: CASSPTTQNSPLHF.

The V and J genes are TRBV7-9 and TRBJ2-3; TRBD2 might be the D (6 bases). The germline V gene has CDR1 SEHNR and CDR2 FQNEAQ (reference sequence). Trimming pared 0 bases from V and 1 base from J, leaving 11 bases between. The CDR3 totals 16 residues. The CDR3 region is CASSLAGSPGTDTQYF. The CDR3 nucleotides are TGTGCCAGCAGCTTAGCCGGGAGTCCGGGCACAGATACGCAGTATTTT. The variable domain in full, with the rest retrieved from reference TRBV7-9 and TRBJ2-3, is DTGVSQNPRHKITKRGQNVTFRCDPISEHNRLYWYRQTLGQGPEFLTYFQNEAQLEKSRLLSDRFSAERPKGSFSTLEIQRTEQGDSAMYLCASSLAGSPGTDTQYFGPGTRLTVL.

At least ten counts were recorded for this clonotype. The rearrangement links TRBV7-9 to TRBJ1-4; D is possibly TRBD1 (6 bases). V was pared by 7 bases and J by 5 bases, with 11 bases between. The length of the CDR3 is 13 residues. CDR1 and CDR2 from the germline V gene are SEHNR and FQNEAQ (reference sequence). The CDR3 DNA follows: TGTGCCAGCACCATAACAGGGAATGAAAAACTGTTTTTT. It yields the protein CASTITGNEKLFF.

This clonotype was seen a few times. The chain is built from TRBV3-1 and TRBJ2-4; TRBD1 matches 8 bases. The germline V gene encodes CDR1 LGHDT and CDR2 YNNKEL (reference sequence). This CDR3 is 14 amino acids long. V was clipped by 3 bases and J by 6 bases; unmatched bases: 4. The CDR3 nucleotides read TGTGCCAGCAGCCACTGGGACAGGCCAAACATTCAGTACTTC. Translation gives CASSHWDRPNIQYF.

This clonotype has more than one count but fewer than ten. The CDR3 nucleotides read TGTGCCAGCAGTTTTAGCGGGAGCGGCTACGAGCAGTACTTC. The encoded protein is CASSFSGSGYEQYF. The rearrangement links TRBV28 to TRBJ2-7; 9 bases fit TRBD2. The V gene end was trimmed by 3 bases and the J gene end by 3 bases; junction bases not matched to a gene: 3. The CDR3 spans 14 residues. Germline V gene data show CDR1 as MDHEN and CDR2 as SYDVKM.

The chain is built from TRBV2 and TRBJ2-1, with 14 bases identical to TRBD2. The germline V gene has CDR1 SNHLY and CDR2 FYNNEI. With 5 bases clipped from V and 9 bases from J, the junction kept 12 bases outside the gene matches. This CDR3 is built from 17 residues. The CDR3 DNA sequence: TGTGCCAGCAGTCGGCCGTTGGGACTAGCGGGAGAGGGTGAGCAGTTCTTC. Its protein product is CASSRPLGLAGEGEQFF.

The chain combines TRBV12-3 or TRBV12-4 with TRBJ2-5; D perhaps matches TRBD2 (5 bases). V was cut by 5 bases and J by 5 bases, with 15 bases left in between. The CDR3 has 14 residues. The CDR3 protein is CASSGLLGVETQYF. In nucleotides, the CDR3 is TGTGCCAGCAGTGGACTCCTCGGCGTGGAGACCCAGTACTTC.